This T cell receptor beta chain was sequenced during a study of HIV-infected patients and healthy controls. Study outcomes and limitations: In healthy controls, MAIT alpha CDR3s were common; in HIV+ repertoires, severely depleted.

Whole blood was used without fractionation, so all unsorted peripheral T cells were included. Germline CDR1 and CDR2: MNHNS and SASEGT. V was pared by 6 bases and J by 4 bases, with 10 bases between. CDR3 size: 13 residues. Comment on this clonotype: Its antigen is unknown.

500 ng RNA was reverse transcribed with alpha and beta constant-region primers. Using multiplexing indices, alpha and beta chain libraries were generated apart by chain-specific third strand synthesis. TCRdb used MiXCR to reprocess the 5' RACE reads, holding one entry per CDR3 protein. The sample shows some 19,000 distinct CDR3 sequences, around 10% of them seen only once. Sample: blood. The sequence came from an adult in good health. J is TRBJ1-5 and V is TRBV6-1, with D unresolved. The CDR3 nucleotides are TGTGCCAGCAGCGCCTCCCGGAATCAGCCCCAGCATTTT. This translates into CASSASRNQPQHF.